The source of this T cell receptor beta chain is a study of blood T cell repertoires in COVID-19. Study context: The analysed material was cDNA or gDNA that came from T cells, B-cell-depleted T cells, or PBMCs.

The CDR3 consists of 15 residues. Trimming left V 8 bases short and J 5 bases short, with 19 bases between. CDR1 and CDR2 (germline): MNHNS, SASEGT. As processed by the authors: The assay estimated nucleated cells by amplifying reference gene primers. Measured with immunoSEQ multiplex PCR; TCRdb has only the in-frame clones, and not every one. That table is the source of V, J and clone size, and D and trimming were worked out from the DNA. The repertoire holds roughly 160,000 clones, with around 82% as singletons. Material: peripheral blood. The chain is built from TRBV6-1 and TRBJ1-5, with D maybe TRBD1 (6 bases). This clonotype was sampled from a man in his 70s with active or convalescent COVID-19. The CDR3 is CASCQDRAKYQPQHF. The CDR3 DNA sequence: TGTGCCAGCTGCCAGGACAGAGCAAAATATCAGCCCCAGCATTTT.